A single sample gave rise to the 26 T cell receptor beta chains below, sequenced in a study of blood T cell repertoires in COVID-19. Using immunoSEQ multiplex PCR, the repertoire was profiled, and TCRdb retains in-frame clones only, with some absent. The data show a few hundred thousand clones, with 70% to 85% seen just once and over 14% held by the top ten. The sample taken for sequencing was PBMCs or T cells enriched from blood (not recorded which). The receptors come from a man between 35 and 55 years old who had recovered from COVID-19.

This CDR3 is CASSLRGGGAPTGELFF. The CDR3 DNA reads as TGTGCCAGCAGCCTTCGGGGCGGGGGGGCACCGACCGGGGAGCTGTTTTTT. V and J are TRBV3-1 (or the pseudogene TRBV3-2) and TRBJ2-2, with 9 bases matching TRBD2. CDR3 length: 17 amino acids. The germline V gene encodes CDR1 LGHDT and CDR2 YNNKEL (reference sequence). Losses at the gene ends were 4 bases for V and 5 bases for J; bases not matched to a gene: 11.

This rearrangement joins TRBV7-9 to TRBJ2-5; 9 nucleotides line up with TRBD2. This CDR3 region has 15 residues. The germline V gene has CDR1 SEHNR and CDR2 FQNEAQ (reference sequence). Trimming cost V 2 bases and J 1 base; bases outside gene matches: 2. CDR3 in amino acids: CASSLPTSGQETQYF. In DNA, the CDR3 is TGTGCCAGCAGCTTACCGACTAGCGGCCAAGAGACCCAGTACTTC.

The rearrangement links TRBV4-2 to TRBJ1-1; the D is unclear. CDR3 length: 14 residues. Trimming removed 4 bases at V and 3 bases at J, with 12 bases between. CDR1 and CDR2 (germline): LGHNA, YNFKEQ. The CDR3 sequence: CASSPTVGDTEAFF. The CDR3 DNA reads as TGTGCCAGCAGCCCAACAGTGGGAGACACTGAAGCTTTCTTT.

The chain is built from TRBV29-1 and TRBJ1-2; 8 bases line up with TRBD1. Germline lookup yields CDR1 SQVTM and CDR2 ANQGSEA. CDR3 length equals 14 residues. With V trimmed by 4 bases and J by 1 base, 5 bases remained unmatched. This CDR3 reads CSVGTGRSNYGYTF. The CDR3 nucleotides are TGCAGCGTTGGGACAGGGCGGAGTAACTATGGCTACACCTTC.

This rearrangement joins TRBV3-1 (or the pseudogene TRBV3-2) to TRBJ1-6; D remains ambiguous. The CDR3 sequence is 14 residues long. Trimming pared 8 bases from V and 6 bases from J, leaving 14 bases between. Germline assignment: CDR1 LGHDT and CDR2 YNNKEL (reference sequence). The CDR3 region has the DNA TGTGCCAGCGCAAATCACGGGGTTAATTCACCCCTCCACTTT. Translating it yields CASANHGVNSPLHF.

The chain is built from TRBV6-2 or TRBV6-3 and TRBJ2-2, with TRBD2 identical over 8 bases. Trimming cost V 2 bases and J 5 bases; bases outside gene matches: 10. Germline lookup yields CDR1 MNHEY and CDR2 SVGEGT. CDR3 length equals 17 residues. Here the CDR3 DNA reads TGTGCCAGCAGTTACCCATCTCAGGCGGGGGGAACCGGGGAGCTGTTTTTT. It translates to CASSYPSQAGGTGELFF.

In DNA form, the CDR3 reads TGTGCCTGGAGTGTCGGGACAGTTCGCGAGCAGTACTTC. Translated, it gives CAWSVGTVREQYF. J is TRBJ2-7 and V is TRBV30; 7 nucleotides align to TRBD1. This CDR3 region has 13 residues. Germline loops: CDR1 GTSNPN, CDR2 SVGIG (reference sequence). The ends lost 0 bases at V and 6 bases at J; junction bases unmatched: 5. The full variable domain, its missing parts supplied by reference TRBV30 and TRBJ2-7, is SQTIHQWPATLVQPVGSPLSLECTVEGTSNPNLYWYRQAAGRGLQLLFYSVGIGQISSEVPQNLSASRPQDRQFILSSKKLLLSDSGFYLCAWSVGTVREQYFGPGTRLTVT.

This clone was detected once. The chain combines TRBV5-1 with TRBJ2-7; TRBD1 matches 10 bases. The length of the CDR3 is 15 residues. The germline CDR1 and CDR2 sequences are SGHRS and YFSETQ. The trim removed 1 base at V and 5 bases at J, leaving 6 bases unmatched. The CDR3 nucleotides are TGCGCCAGCAGCTTGAGGGGACAGGGGTCCGACGAGCAGTACTTC. It is translated as CASSLRGQGSDEQYF.

This chain links TRBV28 with TRBJ2-5; 7 nucleotides align to TRBD1. The CDR3 spans 14 residues. Germline values: CDR1 MDHEN, CDR2 SYDVKM. Trimming at V came to 7 bases and at J to 5 bases, leaving 10 bases not matched to a gene. The CDR3 DNA sequence: TGTGCCAGCAAGCTGAAAGACAGGGAGGAGACCCAGTACTTC. Encoded protein: CASKLKDREETQYF. Full variable domain (outside the CDR3, taken from reference TRBV28 and TRBJ2-5): DVKVTQSSRYLVKRTGEKVFLECVQDMDHENMFWYRQDPGLGLRLIYFSYDVKMKEKGDIPEGYSVSREKKERFSLILESASTNQTSMYLCASKLKDREETQYFGPGTRLLVL.

The chain employs TRBV7-3 and TRBJ2-5; a possible D gene is TRBD2 (5 bases). Trimming pared 1 base from V and 5 bases from J, leaving 11 bases between. The CDR3 runs to 14 residues. Per the germline V gene, CDR1 is SGHTA and CDR2 is FQGTGA. As DNA, the CDR3 is TGTGCCAGCAGCTTAAATAGCGTTGGGGAGACCCAGTACTTC. Translating it yields CASSLNSVGETQYF.

This rearrangement joins TRBV27 to TRBJ1-6, with 10 bases fitting TRBD1. The CDR3 is 15 amino acids. Trimming at V came to 8 bases and at J to 5 bases, leaving 6 bases not matched to a gene. The germline CDR1 and CDR2 sequences are MNHEY and SMNVEV (reference sequence). The CDR3 reads CASHRGQGNNSPLHF. The CDR3 coding sequence is TGTGCCAGCCACCGGGGACAGGGGAATAATTCACCCCTCCACTTT.

This chain joins TRBV5-6 and TRBJ1-2; the D is unclear. The CDR3 loop spans 13 amino acids. The V end was cut by 0 bases, the J end by 3 bases, with 6 bases between. Germline CDR1 reads SGHDT; CDR2 reads YYEEEE. The CDR3, as DNA: TGTGCCAGCAGCTTGGACAGAGACTATGGCTACACCTTC. It encodes CASSLDRDYGYTF. Using reference TRBV5-6 and TRBJ1-2 for the parts outside the CDR3, the full variable domain is DAGVTQSPTHLIKTRGQQVTLRCSPKSGHDTVSWYQQALGQGPQFIFQYYEEEERQRGNFPDRFSGHQFPNYSSELNVNALLLGDSALYLCASSLDRDYGYTFGSGTRLTVV.

This clone appeared a few times. The chain uses TRBV7-2 and TRBJ2-7, with 8 bases aligning to TRBD2. The CDR3 runs 14 residues. From germline, CDR1 is SGHTA and CDR2 FQGNSA. V lost 3 bases, J lost 5 bases, and 6 bases stayed unmatched. The CDR3, as DNA: TGTGCCAGCAGCTTGGTTTCCGGGGGGGACGAGCAGTACTTC. Protein sequence: CASSLVSGGDEQYF.

The V gene is TRBV2, the J gene TRBJ1-5; tentatively, D is TRBD1 (5 bases). The CDR3 consists of 14 residues. CDR1 and CDR2 (germline): SNHLY, FYNNEI. V was cut by 4 bases and J by 5 bases, with 12 bases left in between. In nucleotides, the CDR3 is TGTGCCAGCAGTGGCAGACAGAGAGATCAGCCCCAGCATTTT. Protein sequence: CASSGRQRDQPQHF.

The CDR3 coding sequence is TGTGCCACCAGTGATTTCCTCGCGGGGGGGGACAATGAGCAGTTCTTC. Its translation: CATSDFLAGGDNEQFF. This chain connects TRBV24-1 to TRBJ2-1; 9 positions match TRBD2. Per the germline V gene, CDR1 is KGHDR and CDR2 is SFDVKD. The CDR3 runs to 16 residues. With V trimmed by 1 base and J by 5 bases, 5 bases remained unmatched.

The CDR3 DNA reads TGTGCCAGCAGCTTACTGGCCGGATCGGGGGGTGGCTACACCTTC. It encodes CASSLLAGSGGGYTF. V gene TRBV7-3 combines with J gene TRBJ1-2; D is perhaps TRBD1 (5 bases). Germline CDR1 and CDR2: SGHTA and FQGTGA. Trimming removed 2 bases at V and 7 bases at J, with 17 bases between. This CDR3 spans 15 amino acids.

This clone has a single count. The chain links TRBV3-1 (or the pseudogene TRBV3-2) to TRBJ2-7, with 12 bases fitting TRBD2. The CDR3 extends over 14 amino acids. Trimming removed 1 base from V and 12 bases from J; junction bases left unmatched: 7. The germline gives CDR1 LGHDT, CDR2 YNNKEL (reference sequence). The CDR3 nucleotides are TGTGCCAGCAGCCAAGTGGCGACTAGCGGGAGTTGGTACTTC. It translates to CASSQVATSGSWYF.

The chain links TRBV5-1 to TRBJ1-5, with D perhaps TRBD1 (6 bases). This CDR3 contains 15 residues. Trimming took 3 bases from V and 0 from J, leaving 10 bases between them. Germline V lookup: CDR1 SGHRS, CDR2 YFSETQ. This CDR3 reads CASSSGTNSNQPQHF. DNA for the CDR3: TGCGCCAGCAGCTCCGGGACAAATAGCAATCAGCCCCAGCATTTT.

The V gene is TRBV2, the J gene TRBJ2-3; 7 bases are shared with TRBD1. The CDR3 runs to 15 residues. Germline V lookup: CDR1 SNHLY, CDR2 FYNNEI. After removal of 4 bases from V and 0 bases from J, the junction contained 4 bases not matched to a gene. CDR3 amino acids: CASSAQGVSTDTQYF. DNA for the CDR3: TGTGCCAGCAGTGCCCAGGGGGTTAGCACAGATACGCAGTATTTT.

This clone was observed many times. The chain combines TRBV7-3 with TRBJ1-2; 11 bases agree with TRBD1. V shed 1 base and J 4 bases; nucleotides not matched to a gene: 2. The CDR3 consists of 15 residues. CDR1 SGHTA and CDR2 FQGTGA come from the germline V gene. For the CDR3, the DNA is TGTGCCAGCAGCTTAAGGGGGACAGGGGGCTATGGCTACACCTTC. This translates into CASSLRGTGGYGYTF.

The rearrangement links TRBV28 to TRBJ1-2; D is unclear. The germline CDR1 and CDR2 sequences are MDHEN and SYDVKM. Trimming stripped 11 bases from V and 8 bases from J, with 12 bases between. CDR3 size: 10 residues. Written as DNA, the CDR3 is TGTGCCTCGGGGTCTAAGGGCTACACCTTC. The encoded protein is CASGSKGYTF.

This rearrangement joins TRBV2 to TRBJ2-2, with 8 bases lining up with TRBD2. Germline CDR1 is SNHLY and CDR2 is FYNNEI. The CDR3 has 15 amino acids. V was pared by 4 bases and J by 3 bases, with 4 bases of the junction left unmatched. CDR3 in amino acids: CASSVGAGDTGELFF. The CDR3, as DNA: TGTGCCAGCAGTGTAGGAGCGGGAGACACCGGGGAGCTGTTTTTT. Filled out from reference TRBV2 and TRBJ2-2, the complete variable domain reads EPEVTQTPSHQVTQMGQEVILRCVPISNHLYFYWYRQILGQKVEFLVSFYNNEISEKSEIFDDQFSVERPDGSNFTLKIRSTKLEDSAMYFCASSVGAGDTGELFFGEGSRLTVL.

The J gene is TRBJ1-2, the V gene TRBV6-6; 10 nucleotides match TRBD1. CDR3 size: 13 residues. CDR1 and CDR2 from the germline V gene are MNHNY and SVGAGI (reference sequence). J gave up 8 bases and V 6 bases, and 6 bases lay outside the gene matches. CDR3 nucleotides: TGTGCCAGCAGAGGGACAGGGGATTGGGGCTACACCTTC. This sequence encodes CASRGTGDWGYTF.

J is TRBJ1-6 and V is TRBV5-5, with D possibly matching TRBD1 (6 bases). CDR3 length equals 18 residues. CDR1 SGHKS and CDR2 YYEKEE come from the germline V gene (reference sequence). Trimming pared 3 bases from V and 10 bases from J, leaving 26 bases between. DNA of the CDR3: TGTGCCAGCAGCTCGGTCCTTGGGGTGGTGGGGGCAGGCTCACCCCTCCACTTT. Its protein is CASSSVLGVVGAGSPLHF. Supplemented by reference TRBV5-5 and TRBJ1-6, the full variable domain reads DAGVTQSPTHLIKTRGQQVTLRCSPISGHKSVSWYQQVLGQGPQFIFQYYEKEERGRGNFPDRFSARQFPNYSSELNVNALLLGDSALYLCASSSVLGVVGAGSPLHFGNGTRLTVT.

The gene calls are TRBV27 and TRBJ2-7; 7 bases match TRBD1. There are 16 residues in the CDR3. J lost 4 bases, V lost 2 bases, and 11 bases had no gene match. Germline loops: CDR1 MNHEY, CDR2 SMNVEV (reference sequence). The CDR3 DNA reads as TGTGCCAGCAGTTTAGGGGTAGGGGGCAGTAGTTACGAGCAGTACTTC. It codes for CASSLGVGGSSYEQYF.

CDR3 protein: CASLPRTGFYGYTF. The DNA for the CDR3 is TGTGCCAGCCTGCCAAGGACAGGGTTTTATGGCTACACCTTC. V and J are TRBV10-3 and TRBJ1-2; 8 bases map to TRBD1. Germline lookup yields CDR1 ENHRY and CDR2 SYGVKD. V was pared by 10 bases and J by 5 bases, with 12 bases of the junction left unmatched. The CDR3 runs 14 residues.